The clone carrying this TCR beta chain was counted only a few times. Its cognate antigen is unknown. 60 Vbeta and 13 Jbeta primers were used in PCR. Sequenced by immunoSEQ multiplex PCR; TCRdb stores in-frame clones only, minus some. Counted here are roughly 150,000 clones, around four fifths occurring once; the ten biggest clones make up over 8%. The germline gives CDR1 SGHDT, CDR2 YYEEEE. Trimming removed 2 bases at V and 4 bases at J, with 21 bases between. The length of the CDR3 is 17 residues. This specimen comes from a study of cytomegalovirus exposure and HLA in healthy donors. Study summary: Earlier, some 170 million T cells were analyzed, and some 120 million unique TCR beta sequences were found among them. Within the Caucasian-associated ancestry cluster were 81% of the roughly 430 genotyped donors.

Study outcomes and limitations: The study flagged some 170 TCR beta chains as cytomegalovirus-associated. Donors were assumed by presence/absence analyses to have roughly uniform sequencing depth.

Sequences were obtained from PBMCs. The TCR originated in a man aged 18 to 30 in good health and CMV-seropositive. The gene calls are TRBV5-6 and TRBJ1-2; weak D call: TRBD1 (6 bases). Written as DNA, the CDR3 is TGTGCCAGCAGCTTTACGACGACTTCGCGGACAGTCTATGGCTACACCTTC. This codes for CASSFTTTSRTVYGYTF.